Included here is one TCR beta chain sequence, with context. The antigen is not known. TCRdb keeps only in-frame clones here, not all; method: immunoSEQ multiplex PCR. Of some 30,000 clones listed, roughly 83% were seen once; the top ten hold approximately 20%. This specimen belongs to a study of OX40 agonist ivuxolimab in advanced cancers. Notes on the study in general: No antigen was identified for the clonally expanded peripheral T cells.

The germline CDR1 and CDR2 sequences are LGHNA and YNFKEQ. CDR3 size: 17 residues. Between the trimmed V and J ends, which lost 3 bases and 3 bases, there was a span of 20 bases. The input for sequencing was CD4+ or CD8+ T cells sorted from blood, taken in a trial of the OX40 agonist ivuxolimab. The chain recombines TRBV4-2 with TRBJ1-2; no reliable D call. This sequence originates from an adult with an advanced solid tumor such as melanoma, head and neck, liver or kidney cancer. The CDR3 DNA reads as TGTGCCAGCAGCCATGATCTCGGCACCTACCGGGACTATGGCTACACCTTC. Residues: CASSHDLGTYRDYGYTF.